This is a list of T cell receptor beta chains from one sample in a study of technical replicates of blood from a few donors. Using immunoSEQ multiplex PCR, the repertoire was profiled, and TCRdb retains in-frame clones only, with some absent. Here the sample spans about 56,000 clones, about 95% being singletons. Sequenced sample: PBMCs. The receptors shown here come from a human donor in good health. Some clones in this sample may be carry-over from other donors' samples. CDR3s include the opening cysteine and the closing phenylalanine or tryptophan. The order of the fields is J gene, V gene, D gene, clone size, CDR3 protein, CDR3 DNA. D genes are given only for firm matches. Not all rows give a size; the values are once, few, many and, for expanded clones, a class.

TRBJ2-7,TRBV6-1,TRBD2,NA,CASRHTTSGEYEQYF,TGTGCCAGCAGACACACAACTAGCGGGGAGTACGAGCAGTACTTC
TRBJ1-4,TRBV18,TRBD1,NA,CASSPFSPGTGGEKLFF,TGTGCCAGCTCACCATTTTCCCCCGGGACAGGGGGTGAAAAACTGTTTTTT
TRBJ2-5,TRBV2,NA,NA,CASISRETQYF,TGTGCCAGCATCTCGAGAGAAACCCAGTACTTC
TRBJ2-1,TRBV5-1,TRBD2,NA,CASSPLAGGRVREQFF,TGCGCCAGCAGCCCCCTAGCGGGGGGCCGGGTACGTGAGCAGTTCTTC
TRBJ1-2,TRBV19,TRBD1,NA,CASSMDRPAGYTF,TGTGCCAGTAGCATGGACAGGCCGGCTGGCTACACCTTC
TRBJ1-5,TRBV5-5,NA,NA,CASSLGTSHGNQPQHF,TGTGCCAGCAGCTTGGGTACGAGTCATGGCAATCAGCCCCAGCATTTT
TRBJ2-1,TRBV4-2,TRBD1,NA,CASSPGGLRVNEQFF,TGTGCCAGCAGCCCAGGGGGTCTGCGCGTGAATGAGCAGTTCTTC
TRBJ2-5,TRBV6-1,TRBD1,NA,CASSEWRDRQETQYF,TGTGCCAGCAGTGAATGGAGGGACAGGCAAGAGACCCAGTACTTC
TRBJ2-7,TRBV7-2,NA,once,CASSLVRGGEQYF,TGTGCCAGCAGCTTAGTGCGGGGCGGGGAGCAGTACTTC
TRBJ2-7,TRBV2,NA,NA,CASSFIMAGYEQYF,TGTGCCAGCAGCTTCATTATGGCAGGGTACGAGCAGTACTTC
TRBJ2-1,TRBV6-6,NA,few,CASSYQGSYNEQFF,TGTGCCAGCAGTTACCAGGGCTCCTACAATGAGCAGTTCTTC
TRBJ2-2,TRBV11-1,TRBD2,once,CASRSSGRAAGELFF,TGTGCCAGCAGGTCTAGCGGGAGGGCGGCTGGGGAGCTGTTTTTT